This TCR beta chain derives from a study of blood T cell repertoires in COVID-19. The V gene end was trimmed by 1 base and the J gene end by 6 bases; junction bases not matched to a gene: 5. The CDR3 has 15 amino acids. Per the germline V gene, CDR1 is MNHEY and CDR2 is SVGEGT. TCRdb's table, derived via immunoSEQ multiplex PCR, lists solely in-frame clones and lacks some. The sample includes some 320,000 clones, 85% to 95% of them seen just once. The sequenced material came from PBMCs or T cells enriched from blood (not recorded which). This TCR was recovered from a woman in her twenties or thirties who had been exposed to COVID-19. J is TRBJ2-1 and V is TRBV6-2 or TRBV6-3; 8 nucleotides match TRBD1. In nucleotides, the CDR3 is TGTGCCAGCAGTTACTGGACAGGGAGTTCCAATGAGCAGTTCTTC. It specifies CASSYWTGSSNEQFF.